A selection of T cell receptor beta chains follows, all from one sample in a study of PD-1 blockade in classical Hodgkin lymphoma. Profiled with immunoSEQ multiplex PCR; TCRdb holds only in-frame clones, not every one. The sample carries about 22,000 clones, roughly three quarters recorded once. Material: peripheral blood mononuclear cells (PBMCs), obtained at baseline. These receptors were collected from a human donor with classical Hodgkin lymphoma. Both conserved end residues are part of each CDR3. The D gene is left open where the match is weak. A row's size may be missing; if present it is once, few, many or a size class.

v_gene,j_gene,d_gene,abundance,CDR3nt,CDR3aa
TRBV29-1,TRBJ2-1,-,-,TGCAGCGGGGGCCCTTTTACAGGGAACAATGAGCAGTTCTTC,CSGGPFTGNNEQFF
TRBV28,TRBJ1-2,-,-,TGTGCCAGCAGCGCCCCCCTTGGCTACACCTTC,CASSAPLGYTF
TRBV7-2,TRBJ1-4,-,-,TGTGCCAGCAGCTTACTAGGGAATTTTGAAAAACTGTTTTTT,CASSLLGNFEKLFF
TRBV6-5,TRBJ1-1,TRBD1,-,TGTGCCAGCAGTACCGACAGGGTAGTCGACACTGAAGCTTTCTTT,CASSTDRVVDTEAFF
TRBV15,TRBJ1-1,-,-,TGTGCCAGCACCCAGGGCATGAACACTGAAGCTTTCTTT,CASTQGMNTEAFF
TRBV15,TRBJ1-1,-,-,TGTGCCACCAGCAGAGTATATGGGGACGGGGGCACTGAAGCTTTCTTT,CATSRVYGDGGTEAFF
TRBV6-1,TRBJ2-5,-,-,TGTGCCAGCAGGGGGCGGGAAGAGACCCAGTACTTC,CASRGREETQYF
TRBV5-1,TRBJ2-7,-,few,TGCGCCAGCAGCACCGACAGTTCCCCTACGCAGCAGTACTTC,CASSTDSSPTQQYF
TRBV2,TRBJ2-5,TRBD1,-,TGTGCCAGCATGGGGGCAGGGGGCCAAGAGACCCAGTACTTC,CASMGAGGQETQYF
TRBV30,TRBJ2-7,-,-,TGTGCCTGGAGCCCGGACCGATCCTACGAGCAGTACTTC,CAWSPDRSYEQYF
TRBV27,TRBJ2-1,-,few,TGTGCCAGCAGTCAGACACAGCTCCTCTACAATGAGCAGTTCTTC,CASSQTQLLYNEQFF
TRBV15,TRBJ2-7,-,-,TGTGCCACCAGCAGAGGAGACGAGACCTACGAGCAGTACTTC,CATSRGDETYEQYF
TRBV7-8,TRBJ2-7,-,-,TGTGCCAGCAGTTTAACGGGCTACGAGCAGTACTTC,CASSLTGYEQYF
TRBV6-5,TRBJ2-1,-,-,TGTGCCGCCACTGCCTCTCCGAGCTCCTACAATGAGCAGTTCTTC,CAATASPSSYNEQFF
TRBV2,TRBJ1-2,-,-,TGTGCCAGCAGTGAGAACACAGGGCACTATGGCTACACCTTC,CASSENTGHYGYTF
TRBV2,TRBJ2-4,TRBD2,-,TGTGCCAGCAGTGAATCTAGCGGGGGGGCCAAAAACATTCAGTACTTC,CASSESSGGAKNIQYF
TRBV28,TRBJ2-7,TRBD2,-,TGTGCCAGCAGTACACGCCAATCGGAGCGGGGGTTCATCTACGAGCAGTACTTC,CASSTRQSERGFIYEQYF
TRBV11-3,TRBJ2-2,TRBD2,-,TGTGCCAGCAGCGGGCCGGGGGGGCGAACCGGGGAGCTGTTTTTT,CASSGPGGRTGELFF
TRBV7-9,TRBJ2-7,-,-,TGTGCCAGCAGCGCCATGTCAGGCTCCTACGAGCAGTACTTC,CASSAMSGSYEQYF
TRBV7-3,TRBJ2-5,-,once,TGTGCCAGCAGCTCCCCAGGGGTGGAGACCCAGTACTTC,CASSSPGVETQYF
TRBV5-1,TRBJ1-1,TRBD1,-,TGCGCCAGCAGCGGGCTCGGCCCGGGACAGGGGGAGAACACTGAAGCTTTCTTT,CASSGLGPGQGENTEAFF
TRBV30,TRBJ2-7,TRBD1,-,TGTGCCTGGGACACAGGGGGGAACACCTACGAGCGGTACTTC,CAWDTGGNTYERYF
TRBV11-2,TRBJ2-5,-,-,TGTGCCAGCAGCGTTGGGGCAGTCCAAGAGACCCAGTACTTC,CASSVGAVQETQYF
TRBV6-5,TRBJ2-7,-,-,TGTGCCAGCAGTCTACGGGGCCCTACCTACGAGCAGTACTTC,CASSLRGPTYEQYF
TRBV21-1,TRBJ1-6,-,-,TGTGCCAGCAGCAAAGCGCGGGTCAGTCATTCACCCCTCCACTTT,CASSKARVSHSPLHF
TRBV7-6,TRBJ2-2,TRBD2,medium-sized,TGTGCCAGCAGCCAAATAGCGGGGACAAACGGGGAGCTGTTTTTT,CASSQIAGTNGELFF
TRBV11-3,TRBJ2-5,-,once,TGTGCCAGCAGCTTAGACATCTCCGAGACCCAGTACTTC,CASSLDISETQYF
TRBV2,TRBJ2-7,-,-,TGTGCCAGCACTGAGGGCACTTCATCCTCCTACGAGCAGTACTTC,CASTEGTSSSYEQYF
TRBV6-1,TRBJ2-1,-,-,TGTGCCAGCAGTGAATATGAGGATCCCTACAATGAGCAGTTCTTC,CASSEYEDPYNEQFF
TRBV5-4,TRBJ2-7,-,medium-sized,TGTGCCAGCAGGTCGTCGGAGAATTTGGGCGAGCAGTACTTC,CASRSSENLGEQYF
TRBV5-5,TRBJ1-2,TRBD1,-,TGTGCCAGCAGCTTGAAGACAGGGTACTATGGCTACACCTTC,CASSLKTGYYGYTF
TRBV4-2,TRBJ2-7,-,-,TGTGCCAGCAGCCAAGATGGCTACGAGCAGTACTTC,CASSQDGYEQYF
TRBV7-2,TRBJ1-5,-,-,TGTGCCAGCAGCACCAATCAGCCCCAGCATTTT,CASSTNQPQHF
TRBV4-1,TRBJ1-4,-,-,TGCGCCAGCAGCCAACTACAGGGCTTCGGTGAAAAACTGTTTTTT,CASSQLQGFGEKLFF
TRBV5-1,TRBJ1-6,TRBD1,-,TGCGCCAGCAGCTTGGCGACAGGGTTCACTTCACCCCTCCACTTT,CASSLATGFTSPLHF
TRBV6-1,TRBJ2-2,TRBD2,-,TGTGCCAGCCGGCGCGGGGGGGCTGTGTCCGGGGAGCTGTTTTTT,CASRRGGAVSGELFF
TRBV4-1,TRBJ2-1,TRBD2,-,TGCGCCAGCAGCCAAGATCCGGCTAGCGGGGGCCATGAGCAGTTCTTC,CASSQDPASGGHEQFF
TRBV10-3,TRBJ2-7,-,few,TGTGCCACCCGGGACCTGTCGGGGGAGCAGTACTTC,CATRDLSGEQYF
TRBV2,TRBJ1-5,TRBD1,-,TGTGCCAGCGGGCCGACAGGGTTAAGCAATCAGCCCCAGCATTTT,CASGPTGLSNQPQHF
TRBV19,TRBJ2-7,-,-,TGTGCCAGTAGTATAGACAGGGCCTACGAGCAGTACTTC,CASSIDRAYEQYF
TRBV7-8,TRBJ1-1,TRBD1,-,TGTGCCAGCAGCGGGACAGGGGGGAACACTGAAGCTTTCTTT,CASSGTGGNTEAFF
TRBV10-3,TRBJ2-7,-,-,TGTGCCATCAGTGAGTTCGGGGAGCAGTACTTC,CAISEFGEQYF
TRBV5-3,TRBJ1-1,TRBD1,once,TGTGCCAGAAGCTTGGGGGACAGGGGGCGCGTGAACACTGAAGCTTTCTTT,CARSLGDRGRVNTEAFF
TRBV11-1,TRBJ2-5,-,-,TGTGCCAGCAGCTTATTTGCAGGGGAACATCAAGAGACCCAGTACTTC,CASSLFAGEHQETQYF
TRBV5-1,TRBJ2-7,TRBD2,-,TGCGCCAGCACCTTTGGGACTAGCGACTACGAGCAGTACTTC,CASTFGTSDYEQYF
TRBV5-1,TRBJ2-7,-,few,TGCGCCAGGGTACAGCCATCCTACGAGCAGTACTTC,CARVQPSYEQYF
TRBV19,TRBJ1-5,-,-,TGTGCCAGTAGTATCGCGGGGTTATATAGCAATCAGCCCCAGCATTTT,CASSIAGLYSNQPQHF
TRBV25-1,TRBJ2-1,-,-,TGTGCCAGCAGTGAGGGACTTCTCTACAATGAGCAGTTCTTC,CASSEGLLYNEQFF
TRBV28,TRBJ1-5,-,-,TGTGCCAGCAGTTCACGGACAGTAGGGGGAATGCGCAATCAGCCCCAGCATTTT,CASSSRTVGGMRNQPQHF
TRBV7-9,TRBJ2-2,-,few,TGTGCCAGCAGCTTAGGCGGGGCCGGGGAGCTGTTTTTT,CASSLGGAGELFF
TRBV30,TRBJ2-6,-,-,TGTGCCTGGAGTCACTACTCTGGGGCCAACGTCCTGACTTTC,CAWSHYSGANVLTF
TRBV7-2,TRBJ1-6,-,-,TGTGCCAGCAGCTTTTCAGGGCCCGGGGATTCACCCCTCCACTTT,CASSFSGPGDSPLHF
TRBV30,TRBJ2-7,TRBD2,few,TGTGCCTGGAGTGGCCCGCCTAGCGGGGCTTACTTC,CAWSGPPSGAYF
TRBV5-1,TRBJ2-7,-,-,TGCGCCAGCAGCTTGATCCGGGACGAGCAGTACTTC,CASSLIRDEQYF
TRBV2,TRBJ2-7,-,-,TGTGCCAGCAGTGACTTTTTCCCAGGGGGGGGGTACGAGCAGTACTTC,CASSDFFPGGGYEQYF